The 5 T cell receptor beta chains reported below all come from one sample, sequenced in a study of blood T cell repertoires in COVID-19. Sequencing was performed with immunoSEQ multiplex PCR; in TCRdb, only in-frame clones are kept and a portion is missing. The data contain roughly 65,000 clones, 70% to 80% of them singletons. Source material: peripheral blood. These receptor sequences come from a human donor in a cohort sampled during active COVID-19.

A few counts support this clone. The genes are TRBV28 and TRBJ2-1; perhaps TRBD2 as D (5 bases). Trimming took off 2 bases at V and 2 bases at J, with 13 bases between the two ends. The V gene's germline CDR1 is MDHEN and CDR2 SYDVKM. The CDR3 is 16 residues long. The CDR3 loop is CASSLVAGLTYNEQFF. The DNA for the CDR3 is TGTGCCAGCAGTTTAGTCGCGGGCCTCACCTACAATGAGCAGTTCTTC.

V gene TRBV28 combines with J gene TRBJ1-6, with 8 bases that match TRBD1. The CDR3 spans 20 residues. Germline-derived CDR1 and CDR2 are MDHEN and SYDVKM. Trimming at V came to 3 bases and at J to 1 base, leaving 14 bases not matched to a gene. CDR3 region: CASSFDRTGSIRSYNSPLHF. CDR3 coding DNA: TGTGCCAGCAGTTTTGATAGGACAGGGAGTATTCGGTCCTATAATTCACCCCTCCACTTT.

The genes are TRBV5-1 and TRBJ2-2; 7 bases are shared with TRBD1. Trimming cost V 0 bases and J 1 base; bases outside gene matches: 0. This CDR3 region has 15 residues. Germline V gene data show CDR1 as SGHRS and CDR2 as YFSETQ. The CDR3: CASSLGQGNTGELFF. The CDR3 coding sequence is TGCGCCAGCAGCTTGGGACAGGGGAACACCGGGGAGCTGTTTTTT.

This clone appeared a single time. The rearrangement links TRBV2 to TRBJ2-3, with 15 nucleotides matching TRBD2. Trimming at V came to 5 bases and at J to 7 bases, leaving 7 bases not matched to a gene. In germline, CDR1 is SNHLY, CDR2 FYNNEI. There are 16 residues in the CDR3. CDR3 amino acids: CASSPRTSGGANTQYF. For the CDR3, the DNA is TGTGCCAGCAGTCCACGGACTAGCGGGGGGGCAAATACGCAGTATTTT.

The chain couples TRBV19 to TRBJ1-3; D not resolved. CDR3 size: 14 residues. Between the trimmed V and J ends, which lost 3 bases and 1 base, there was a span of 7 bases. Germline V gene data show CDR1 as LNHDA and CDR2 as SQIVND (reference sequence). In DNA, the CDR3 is TGTGCCAGTAGTATTCCAGGATCTGGAAACACCATATATTTT. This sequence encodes CASSIPGSGNTIYF.